Each of the 4 T cell receptor beta chains below was sequenced from the same sample in a study of OX40 agonist ivuxolimab in advanced cancers. The data were produced by immunoSEQ multiplex PCR, yet TCRdb's version contains in-frame clones alone and is incomplete. Seen here are roughly 86,000 clones, about nine tenths observed once, and the top ten hold about 7%. The sequencing here drew on CD4+ or CD8+ T cells sorted from blood, taken in a trial of the OX40 agonist ivuxolimab. The receptors stem from an adult with an advanced solid tumor such as melanoma, head and neck, liver or kidney cancer.

The chain uses TRBV6-1 and TRBJ2-1; TRBD2 matches at 7 bases. The germline V gene has CDR1 MNHNS and CDR2 SASEGT. The V segment lost 5 bases and the J segment 8 bases; nucleotides outside the gene matches: 12. The CDR3 spans 15 residues. As DNA, the CDR3 is TGTGCCAGCAGTACTGGGACTACGTTGCCCTATGAGCAGTTCTTC. Amino acids: CASSTGTTLPYEQFF.

The chain couples TRBV6-4 to TRBJ2-2; 7 nucleotides match TRBD1. The CDR3 is 18 residues long. J lost 0 bases, V lost 4 bases, and 11 bases had no gene match. The germline V gene encodes CDR1 MRHNA and CDR2 SNTAGT. CDR3 protein: CASSARQGRWPNTGELFF. The CDR3, as DNA: TGTGCCAGCAGTGCCAGACAGGGTCGCTGGCCGAACACCGGGGAGCTGTTTTTT.

J is TRBJ1-1 and V is TRBV6-6, with D unresolved. This CDR3 has 14 residues. Trimming removed 0 bases at V and 1 base at J, with 6 bases between. Germline CDR1 and CDR2: MNHNY and SVGAGI (reference sequence). The CDR3 is CASSYSTGNTEAFF. CDR3 sequence (DNA): TGTGCCAGCAGTTACTCGACTGGGAACACTGAAGCTTTCTTT.

The chain joins TRBV9 to TRBJ2-1, with 7 bases fitting TRBD1. Germline lookup yields CDR1 SGDLS and CDR2 YYNGEE. V trimming: 0 bases; J trimming: 4 bases; junction bases outside the gene matches: 4. The CDR3 is 15 residues long. CDR3: CASSVGGRGYNEQFF. CDR3 in DNA: TGTGCCAGCAGCGTAGGGGGCAGGGGGTACAATGAGCAGTTCTTC.